These T cell receptor beta chains were read from a single sample in a study of blood T cell repertoires in COVID-19. Repertoires were generated with immunoSEQ multiplex PCR, while TCRdb's copy carries only in-frame clones and drops some. The sample includes 200,000 to 300,000 clones, 70% to 90% of them seen just once. Sequencing was carried out using peripheral blood. These TCRs come from a man between 18 and 29 years old with active or convalescent COVID-19. CDR3s include the opening cysteine and the closing phenylalanine or tryptophan. Fields, in order: clone size, J gene, D gene, V gene, CDR3 protein, CDR3 DNA. A D gene is named only where the DNA matches it firmly. Not every row has a clone size; where given, it reads once, few, many or a size class.

>once|TRBJ2-1|NA|TRBV27
CASSLQSHYNEQFF
TGTGCCAGCAGTTTACAGTCCCATTACAATGAGCAGTTCTTC
>NA|TRBJ1-1|NA|TRBV9
CASSATRGPTEAFF
TGTGCCAGCAGCGCAACCCGGGGTCCCACTGAAGCTTTCTTT
>NA|TRBJ1-5|NA|TRBV18
CASSLTERNQPQHF
TGTGCCAGCTCGCTGACAGAACGCAATCAGCCCCAGCATTTT
>NA|TRBJ1-2|TRBD1|TRBV24-1
CATSDGTGEWGYTF
TGTGCCACCAGTGATGGGACAGGGGAATGGGGCTACACCTTC
>NA|TRBJ1-2|NA|TRBV7-9
CASSPDYGYTF
TGTGCCAGCAGCCCCGACTATGGCTACACCTTC
>NA|TRBJ1-2|TRBD1|TRBV7-2
CASSAGTGPYGYTF
TGTGCCAGCAGCGCAGGGACAGGTCCCTATGGCTACACCTTC
>NA|TRBJ2-2|NA|TRBV30
CAWSLGGLTGELFF
TGTGCCTGGAGTCTTGGGGGCCTCACCGGGGAGCTGTTTTTT
>NA|TRBJ2-1|TRBD2|TRBV7-2
CASSLATSGEQFF
TGTGCCAGCAGCTTAGCGACTAGCGGTGAGCAGTTCTTC
>NA|TRBJ1-5|NA|TRBV2
CASSDGWGLAQHF
TGTGCCAGCAGTGATGGTTGGGGCTTGGCCCAGCATTTT
>NA|TRBJ2-1|TRBD1|TRBV9
CASSVGQVASYNEQFF
TGTGCCAGCAGCGTTGGACAGGTAGCCTCCTACAATGAGCAGTTCTTC
>once|TRBJ2-5|TRBD1|TRBV2
CASRVTGYEETQYF
TGTGCCAGCAGGGTGACAGGGTATGAAGAGACCCAGTACTTC
>NA|TRBJ1-4|NA|TRBV2
CASVGSEDEKLFF
TGTGCCAGCGTAGGATCAGAGGATGAAAAACTGTTTTTT
>NA|TRBJ1-5|NA|TRBV7-9
CASSLTGYNQPQHF
TGTGCCAGCAGCCTAACAGGGTACAATCAGCCCCAGCATTTT
>NA|TRBJ2-7|TRBD1|TRBV27
CASSSYGTASYEQYF
TGTGCCAGCAGTTCCTACGGGACAGCCTCCTACGAGCAGTACTTC
>once|TRBJ1-4|TRBD1|TRBV5-1
CASRYGQGATNEKLFF
TGCGCCAGCAGATATGGACAGGGGGCAACTAATGAAAAACTGTTTTTT
>NA|TRBJ1-2|NA|TRBV13
CASSRRSGRANYGYTF
TGTGCCAGCAGCAGGCGTTCAGGGCGTGCTAACTATGGCTACACCTTC
>NA|TRBJ1-2|TRBD1|TRBV19
CASSARTGGNYYGYTF
TGTGCCAGTAGTGCCAGGACAGGGGGCAATTACTATGGCTACACCTTC
>NA|TRBJ1-2|TRBD1|TRBV6-6
CASSYSNTGDGYTF
TGTGCCAGCAGTTACTCGAACACAGGGGATGGCTACACCTTC
>NA|TRBJ2-2|TRBD2|TRBV19
CAVKAGGNTGELFF
TGTGCCGTTAAAGCGGGGGGAAACACCGGGGAGCTGTTTTTT